The 13 T cell receptor beta chains below come from one sample, sequenced in a study of blood T cell repertoires in COVID-19. The repertoire was sequenced with immunoSEQ multiplex PCR; TCRdb's copy has only in-frame clones and lacks some. The table has around 70,000 clones, 75% to 90% seen once. The sample comprised peripheral blood. The receptor set was obtained from an elderly man with acute or convalescent COVID-19.

The DNA of the CDR3 is TGTGCCTGGAGTTTGGAAAGGGGAGGAAACACCATATATTTT. Translation: CAWSLERGGNTIYF. This chain connects TRBV30 to TRBJ1-3; tentative D call: TRBD1 (5 bases). Per germline, CDR1 GTSNPN and CDR2 SVGIG (reference sequence). The CDR3 sequence is 14 residues long. Trimming removed 2 bases at V and 4 bases at J, with 12 bases between.

V is TRBV3-1 (or the pseudogene TRBV3-2) and J is TRBJ1-2, with D unclear. Germline V CDR1 and CDR2: LGHDT, YNNKEL (reference sequence). CDR3 length equals 15 residues. V lost 0 bases and J lost 10, with 18 bases in between. The CDR3 region is CASSQDDTLPNDYTF. The CDR3 coding sequence is TGTGCCAGCAGCCAAGATGACACCTTACCCAATGACTACACCTTC.

This chain joins TRBV19 and TRBJ1-2; no firm D call. V dropped 1 base and J dropped 0 bases, with 3 bases sitting between them. There are 13 residues in the CDR3. Germline-derived CDR1 and CDR2 are LNHDA and SQIVND (reference sequence). The CDR3 DNA sequence: TGTGCCAGTAGTATAGCTCCTAACTATGGCTACACCTTC. This sequence encodes CASSIAPNYGYTF.

There are a few counts of this clone. The chain has TRBV19 and TRBJ1-1, with D uncertain. Per germline, CDR1 LNHDA and CDR2 SQIVND (reference sequence). The V end was cut by 7 bases, the J end by 5 bases, with 20 bases between. The CDR3 contains 15 residues. The CDR3, as DNA: TGTGCCAGTACGGGAATGGCCGCCAGAGGGACTGAAGCTTTCTTT. As protein: CASTGMAARGTEAFF.

This clone was recorded once. This chain joins TRBV19 and TRBJ1-5; D possibly corresponds to TRBD1 (6 bases). CDR3 length: 13 residues. V dropped 5 bases and J dropped 7 bases, with 12 bases sitting between them. Germline CDR1 and CDR2: LNHDA and SQIVND (reference sequence). CDR3 DNA sequence: TGTGCCAGTAGTCCACAGGGTGTGCAGCCCCAGCATTTT. Translated, it gives CASSPQGVQPQHF.

The J gene is TRBJ2-1, the V gene TRBV20-1, with D maybe TRBD2 (6 bases). Trimming removed 3 bases at V and 7 bases at J, with 10 bases between. The germline V gene has CDR1 DFQATT and CDR2 SNEGSKA (reference sequence). CDR3 length: 12 amino acids. CDR3 bases: TGCAGTGCTAGTGGAAGCGGGAATGAGCAGTTCTTC. Its translation: CSASGSGNEQFF.

The rearrangement uses TRBV9 and TRBJ1-4; D not certain. V gave up 1 base and J gave up 5 bases, with 12 bases separating them. This CDR3 has 15 amino acids. Germline V gene data show CDR1 as SGDLS and CDR2 as YYNGEE. CDR3 in DNA: TGTGCCAGCAGCGTAATGGGAGAGACGAATGAAAAACTGTTTTTT. Protein sequence: CASSVMGETNEKLFF.

CDR3 sequence: CASSLAGGEGTEAFF. DNA of the CDR3: TGCGCCAGCAGCTTGGCCGGAGGGGAGGGGACTGAAGCTTTCTTT. The rearrangement joins TRBV5-1 to TRBJ1-1, with D perhaps TRBD1 (5 bases). V was trimmed by 0 bases and J by 5 bases, leaving 14 bases between them. Germline V gene data show CDR1 as SGHRS and CDR2 as YFSETQ. CDR3 length: 15 residues.

This clone was seen just once. The chain employs TRBV5-4 and TRBJ1-1; D is unresolved. Germline V gene sequence: CDR1 SGHNT, CDR2 YYREEE (reference sequence). The CDR3 length is 13 residues. V was trimmed by 1 base and J by 1 base, leaving 5 bases between them. The CDR3 nucleotides are TGTGCCAGCAGCTTGCCCCGGAACACTGAAGCTTTCTTT. Amino acids: CASSLPRNTEAFF. Filled out from reference TRBV5-4 and TRBJ1-1, the complete variable domain reads ETGVTQSPTHLIKTRGQQVTLRCSSQSGHNTVSWYQQALGQGPQFIFQYYREEENGRGNFPPRFSGLQFPNYSSELNVNALELDDSALYLCASSLPRNTEAFFGQGTRLTVV.

The chain has TRBV24-1 and TRBJ2-1, with 14 bases identical to TRBD2. This CDR3 has 18 residues. Unmatched junction bases numbered 6, after V lost 0 bases and J lost 6 bases. Germline V lookup: CDR1 KGHDR, CDR2 SFDVKD. The DNA for the CDR3 is TGTGCCACCAGTGATTTGCCCCAGACTAGCGGGGGGGTCAATGAGCAGTTCTTC. As protein: CATSDLPQTSGGVNEQFF.

The rearrangement uses TRBV29-1 and TRBJ1-1; unclear D gene. Germline loops: CDR1 SQVTM, CDR2 ANQGSEA. CDR3 length: 13 residues. V was pared by 5 bases and J by 0 bases, with 10 bases between. The CDR3 DNA is TGCAGCGTTAAGCGGCAGTTGAACACTGAAGCTTTCTTT. Translated, it gives CSVKRQLNTEAFF.

The gene calls are TRBV4-1 and TRBJ1-4; no definite D call. Germline CDR1 is MGHRA and CDR2 is YSYEKL. V lost 0 bases and J lost 6, with 14 bases in between. The CDR3 totals 16 residues. The CDR3 region is CASSQDWRSRYEKLFF. CDR3 nucleotides: TGCGCCAGCAGCCAAGATTGGAGAAGCCGATATGAAAAACTGTTTTTT.

V gene TRBV19 combines with J gene TRBJ1-1, with no clear D. This CDR3 has 14 residues. The germline V gene has CDR1 LNHDA and CDR2 SQIVND (reference sequence). Trimming took 3 bases from V and 1 from J, leaving 9 bases between them. CDR3 in amino acids: CASSIGPRNTEAFF. The CDR3 region has the DNA TGTGCCAGTAGTATTGGGCCGCGGAACACTGAAGCTTTCTTT.